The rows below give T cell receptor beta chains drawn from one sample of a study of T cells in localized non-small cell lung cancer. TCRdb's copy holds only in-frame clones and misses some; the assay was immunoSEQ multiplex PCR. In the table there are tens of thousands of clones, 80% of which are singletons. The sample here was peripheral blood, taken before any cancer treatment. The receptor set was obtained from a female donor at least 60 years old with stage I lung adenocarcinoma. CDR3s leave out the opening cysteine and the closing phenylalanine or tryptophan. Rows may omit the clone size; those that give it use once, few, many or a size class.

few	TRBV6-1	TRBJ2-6	GTGLVGANVLT
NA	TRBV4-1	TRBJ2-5	ASSLAGGQETQY
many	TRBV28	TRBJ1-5	ASSSRSAGRQPQH
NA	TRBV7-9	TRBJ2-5	ASSLDGQETQY
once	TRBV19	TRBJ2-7	ASSISDRFLYEQY
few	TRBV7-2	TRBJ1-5	ASSLSGGGGQPQH
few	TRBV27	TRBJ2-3	ASSKLKTPGGGGKDTQY
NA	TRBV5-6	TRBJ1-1	ASSQSGVVNTEAF
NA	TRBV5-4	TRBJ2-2	ASSYGATGELF
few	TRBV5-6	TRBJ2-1	ASSLAALVSGEDDNEQF
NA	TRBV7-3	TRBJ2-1	ASSSRGDRDNEQF
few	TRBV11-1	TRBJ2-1	ASSLWGLAGAYEQF
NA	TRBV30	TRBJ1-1	AARRGVGTEAF
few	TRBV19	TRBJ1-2	ASFTGRSFPYGYT
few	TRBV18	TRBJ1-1	ASSQFPADSLNTEAF
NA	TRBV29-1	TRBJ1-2	SVEDTTWGYT
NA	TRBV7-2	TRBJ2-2	ASSLIDTSNTGELF
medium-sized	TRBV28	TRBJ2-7	ASSRRTGDYEQY
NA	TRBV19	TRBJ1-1	ASSMRAMNTEAF
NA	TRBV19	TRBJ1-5	ASRQDTYNQPQH
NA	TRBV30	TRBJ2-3	AWSGTFSTDTQY
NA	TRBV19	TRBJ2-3	ASSIVEDTQY
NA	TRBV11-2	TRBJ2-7	ASSLGSSGSNEQY
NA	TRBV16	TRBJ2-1	ASSQLFSRGSYNEQF
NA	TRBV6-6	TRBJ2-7	ASSPQKPGAYEQY
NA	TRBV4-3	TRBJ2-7	ASSQDEMYEQY
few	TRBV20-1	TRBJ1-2	RRTGGWGYT
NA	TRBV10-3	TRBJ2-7	AISDRDRGSYEQY
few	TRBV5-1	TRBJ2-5	ASRGQPQETQY
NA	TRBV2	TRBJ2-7	ASRAYEQY
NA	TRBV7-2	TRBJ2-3	ASSLGLAGLQNTQY
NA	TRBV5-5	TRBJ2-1	ASSTGLAGGPGNEQF
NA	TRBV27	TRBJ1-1	ASSRDRAEAF
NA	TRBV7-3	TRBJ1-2	ASSRSNKDYDGYT
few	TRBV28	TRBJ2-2	ASSAPGLADITGELF
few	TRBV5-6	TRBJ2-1	ASSLDTGLPYNEQF
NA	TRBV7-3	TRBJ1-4	ASSLNPGTNEKLF
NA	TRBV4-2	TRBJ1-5	ASSLGRWSNQPQH
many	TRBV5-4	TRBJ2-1	ASSPGGSGRDEQF
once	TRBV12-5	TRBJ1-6	ASRKEGENSPLH
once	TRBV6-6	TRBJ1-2	ATGRGANYGYT
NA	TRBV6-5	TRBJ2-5	ASSYGTAQETQY
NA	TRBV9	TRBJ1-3	ASSVTDGQYSGNTIY
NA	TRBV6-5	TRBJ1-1	ASSSQGARVNTEAF
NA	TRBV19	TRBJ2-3	ASSMSGFSTDTQY
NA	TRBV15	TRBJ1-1	ATSRGQGENTEAF
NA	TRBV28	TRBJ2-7	ASSTYLRGRDYEQY
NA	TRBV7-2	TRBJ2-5	ASSLRGVQETQY
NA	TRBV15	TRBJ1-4	ATSRVGTGVEKLF
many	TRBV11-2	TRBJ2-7	ASSLETSGSFLYEQY
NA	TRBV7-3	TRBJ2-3	ASSSRRQTDTQY
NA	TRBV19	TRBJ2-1	ASSSYGGVSYNEQF
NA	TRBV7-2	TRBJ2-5	ASSLGLAETQY
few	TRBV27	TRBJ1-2	ASSITGTGNRGYT